The 15 T cell receptor beta chains listed next were all sequenced from one sample in a study of human T cells and chemical hapten exposure. Each CDR3 protein gets one entry after TCRdb re-called the RACE reads with MiXCR. The sample lists a few hundred thousand distinct CDR3 sequences, under 6.5% occurring once. Described time point: patch test 2, 6 weeks after DPC sensitization. Treatment meaning: therapeutic diphenylcyclopropenone sensitization with weekly scalp DPC. Material: whole blood, obtained in connection with sensitization to the hapten diphenylcyclopropenone (DPC). These TCRs come from a woman aged 18-29 years with alopecia areata. Some clones in this sample may be carry-over from other donors' samples.

A few counts support this clonotype. The rearrangement links TRBV6-6 to TRBJ2-7, with 12 bases lining up with TRBD2. The CDR3 totals 16 residues. Per the germline V gene, CDR1 is MNHNY and CDR2 is SVGAGI (reference sequence). With V trimmed by 5 bases and J by 6 bases, 11 bases remained unmatched. This CDR3 reads CASSTAASGGASEQYF. The CDR3 nucleotides read TGTGCCAGCAGTACCGCCGCTAGCGGGGGGGCGAGCGAGCAGTACTTC.

This clonotype was counted ten times or more. The chain has TRBV2 and TRBJ1-2, with D hard to call. Between the trimmed V and J ends, which lost 3 bases and 5 bases, there was a span of 7 bases. CDR3 length: 12 residues. CDR1 SNHLY and CDR2 FYNNEI come from the germline V gene. The CDR3 spells CASSEAFYGYTF. CDR3 DNA sequence: TGTGCCAGCAGTGAGGCGTTTTATGGCTACACCTTC. Filled out from reference TRBV2 and TRBJ1-2, the complete variable domain reads EPEVTQTPSHQVTQMGQEVILRCVPISNHLYFYWYRQILGQKVEFLVSFYNNEISEKSEIFDDQFSVERPDGSNFTLKIRSTKLEDSAMYFCASSEAFYGYTFGSGTRLTVV.

This clonotype was detected many times. This chain joins TRBV20-1 and TRBJ1-1; D uncertain. The CDR3 is made up of 13 amino acids. Germline V gives CDR1 DFQATT, CDR2 SNEGSKA (reference sequence). V shed 1 base and J shed 1 base, with 7 bases lying between them. The CDR3 nucleotides are TGCAGTGCTAGAGTTCAGGAGAACACTGAAGCTTTCTTT. As protein: CSARVQENTEAFF.

The chain has TRBV5-1 and TRBJ2-7; 9 nucleotides match TRBD1. This CDR3 is 16 amino acids long. Unmatched junction bases numbered 6, after V lost 0 bases and J lost 2 bases. Germline V gene lookup returns CDR1 SGHRS and CDR2 YFSETQ. CDR3 sequence reads: CASSLDRDRAAYEQYF. The CDR3 DNA reads as TGCGCCAGCAGCTTGGACCGGGACAGGGCGGCCTACGAGCAGTACTTC. Full variable domain (missing parts from reference TRBV5-1 and TRBJ2-7): KAGVTQTPRYLIKTRGQQVTLSCSPISGHRSVSWYQQTPGQGLQFLFEYFSETQRNKGNFPGRFSGRQFSNSRSEMNVSTLELGDSALYLCASSLDRDRAAYEQYFGPGTRLTVT.

A few counts support this clonotype. The chain uses TRBV7-9 and TRBJ2-1; D tentatively fits TRBD1 or TRBD2 (5 bases each). Germline loops: CDR1 SEHNR, CDR2 FQNEAQ (reference sequence). This CDR3 has 13 residues. The V and J ends lost 8 bases and 6 bases respectively, with 14 bases between them. The CDR3 nucleotides are TGTGCCAGCTTGGGGGTATTGGGCAATGAGCAGTTCTTC. It translates to CASLGVLGNEQFF. The complete variable domain, with remaining parts taken from reference TRBV7-9 and TRBJ2-1, reads DTGVSQNPRHKITKRGQNVTFRCDPISEHNRLYWYRQTLGQGPEFLTYFQNEAQLEKSRLLSDRFSAERPKGSFSTLEIQRTEQGDSAMYLCASLGVLGNEQFFGPGTRLTVL.

This clonotype was seen at least ten times. The rearrangement links TRBV9 to TRBJ2-1; 11 bases are shared with TRBD2. This CDR3 region has 15 residues. Germline trimming cut 0 bases from V and 8 bases from J; bases unmatched to any gene: 4. Per germline, CDR1 SGDLS and CDR2 YYNGEE. The CDR3 region is CASSVASGGIHEQFF. The CDR3 nucleotides are TGTGCCAGCAGCGTAGCTAGCGGGGGGATTCATGAGCAGTTCTTC.

This clonotype was counted at least ten times. The chain is built from TRBV28 and TRBJ1-6; the D is unclear. The V and J ends lost 2 bases and 0 bases respectively, with 14 bases between them. The germline V gene encodes CDR1 MDHEN and CDR2 SYDVKM. This CDR3 region has 18 residues. This chain's CDR3 is CASSLGPSRSSYNSPLHF. CDR3 in DNA: TGTGCCAGCAGTTTAGGACCTTCTCGGAGCTCCTATAATTCACCCCTCCACTTT.

This clonotype has just a few counts. V usage is TRBV3-1 and J usage is TRBJ2-2; TRBD1 aligns across 12 bases. The V gene's germline CDR1 is LGHDT and CDR2 YNNKEL (reference sequence). V lost 1 base, J lost 9 bases, and 3 bases stayed unmatched. The length of the CDR3 is 15 residues. CDR3 residues: CASSQAGTGGRELFF. The CDR3 DNA follows: TGTGCCAGCAGCCAAGCCGGGACAGGGGGCCGGGAGCTGTTTTTT.

In its sample, this clonotype was seen a few times. V and J are TRBV12-3 or TRBV12-4 and TRBJ2-1, with no clear D. The CDR3 has 11 residues. V lost 6 bases and J lost 6, with 6 bases in between. Here the CDR3 DNA reads TGTGCCAGCAGACAACGCAATGAGCAGTTCTTC. Protein: CASRQRNEQFF.

This clonotype was seen ten or more times. The chain carries TRBV7-8 and TRBJ2-3, with 9 nucleotides matching TRBD2. In germline, CDR1 is SGHVS, CDR2 FQNEAQ. Trimming removed 1 base from V and 1 base from J; junction bases left unmatched: 6. The CDR3 contains 17 residues. The CDR3 sequence: CASSLGGGGAGTDTQYF. The CDR3 nucleotides read TGTGCCAGCAGCTTAGGTGGCGGGGGGGCCGGCACAGATACGCAGTATTTT.

The table lists this clonotype with many counts. The chain recombines TRBV6-5 with TRBJ2-4, with D possibly matching TRBD2 (7 bases). From germline, CDR1 is MNHEY and CDR2 SVGAGI. Trimming removed 7 bases at V and 6 bases at J, with 13 bases between. The CDR3 is 13 amino acids. In DNA form, the CDR3 reads TGTGCCAGCATGGACGGGGGGCTAAACATTCAGTACTTC. Protein sequence: CASMDGGLNIQYF.

This clonotype showed up just a few times. The chain is built from TRBV7-2 and TRBJ1-2; D gene unclear. Trimming shortened V by 5 bases and J by 3 bases, and 16 bases separated the two germline ends. The CDR3 spans 15 residues. Germline-derived CDR1 and CDR2 are SGHTA and FQGNSA. The CDR3 is CASSLLGGGDYGYTF. The CDR3 DNA reads TGTGCCAGCAGCCTTTTAGGAGGCGGAGACTATGGCTACACCTTC.

The V and J genes are TRBV6-2 or TRBV6-3 and TRBJ2-1, with D perhaps matching TRBD1 (5 bases). CDR1 and CDR2 (germline): MNHEY, SVGEGT. This CDR3 is 14 amino acids long. Deletions cut 8 bases from V and 3 bases from J, with 14 bases between. CDR3 sequence reads: CASSKGSLYNEQFF. The CDR3 DNA follows: TGTGCCAGCTCTAAGGGGTCCCTCTACAATGAGCAGTTCTTC.

In its sample, this clonotype was seen a few times. V is TRBV3-1 and J is TRBJ2-3; D not resolved. The CDR3 length is 15 residues. Germline CDR1 reads LGHDT; CDR2 reads YNNKEL (reference sequence). Trimming removed 0 bases from V and 0 bases from J, with 7 bases in between. The CDR3 sequence is CASSQDPGSTDTQYF. The DNA of the CDR3 is TGTGCCAGCAGCCAAGATCCAGGCAGCACAGATACGCAGTATTTT.

As to this clonotype: The germline gene is not matched at one end of the junction; a read error may be the cause. The rearrangement links TRBV5-1 to TRBJ1-2, with 8 positions matching TRBD1. CDR1 is SGHRS, CDR2 YFSETQ, per germline. This CDR3 is 13 amino acids long. The CDR3 loop is CASSLDRAAGYTF. CDR3 sequence (DNA): TGCGCCAGCAGTTTGGACAGGGCGGCTGGCTACACCTTC. Combining the CDR3 with reference TRBV5-1 and TRBJ1-2 gives the whole variable domain KAGVTQTPRYLIKTRGQQVTLSCSPISGHRSVSWYQQTPGQGLQFLFEYFSETQRNKGNFPGRFSGRQFSNSRSEMNVSTLELGDSALYLCASSLDRAAGYTFGSGTRLTVV.